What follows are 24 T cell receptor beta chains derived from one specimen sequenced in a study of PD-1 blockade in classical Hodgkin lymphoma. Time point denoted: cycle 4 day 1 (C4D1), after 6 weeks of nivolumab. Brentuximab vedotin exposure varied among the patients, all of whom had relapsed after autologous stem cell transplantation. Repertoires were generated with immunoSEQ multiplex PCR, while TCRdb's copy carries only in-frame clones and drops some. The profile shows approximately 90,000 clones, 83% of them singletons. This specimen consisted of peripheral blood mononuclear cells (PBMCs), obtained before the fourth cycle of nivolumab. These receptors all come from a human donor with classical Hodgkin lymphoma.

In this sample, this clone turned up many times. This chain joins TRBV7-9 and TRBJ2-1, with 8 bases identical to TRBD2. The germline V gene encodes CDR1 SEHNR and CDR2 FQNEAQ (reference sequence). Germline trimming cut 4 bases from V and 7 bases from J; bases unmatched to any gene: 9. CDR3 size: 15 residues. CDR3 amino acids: CASSYGTRGWNEQFF. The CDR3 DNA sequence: TGTGCCAGCAGCTACGGGACTAGGGGTTGGAATGAGCAGTTCTTC.

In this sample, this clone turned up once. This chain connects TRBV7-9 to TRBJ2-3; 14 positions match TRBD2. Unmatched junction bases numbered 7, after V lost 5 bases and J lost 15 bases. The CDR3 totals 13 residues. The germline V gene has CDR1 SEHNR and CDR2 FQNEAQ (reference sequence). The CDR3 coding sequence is TGTGCCAGCAGCACCCGGACTAGCGGGAGGAACTATTTT. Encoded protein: CASSTRTSGRNYF.

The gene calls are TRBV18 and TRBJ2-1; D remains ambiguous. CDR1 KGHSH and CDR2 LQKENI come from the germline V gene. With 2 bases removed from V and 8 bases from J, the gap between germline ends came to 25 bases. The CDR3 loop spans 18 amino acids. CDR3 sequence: CASSPTTGSSTAGYEQFF. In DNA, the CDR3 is TGTGCCAGCTCACCAACGACTGGGTCGAGCACGGCCGGATATGAGCAGTTCTTC.

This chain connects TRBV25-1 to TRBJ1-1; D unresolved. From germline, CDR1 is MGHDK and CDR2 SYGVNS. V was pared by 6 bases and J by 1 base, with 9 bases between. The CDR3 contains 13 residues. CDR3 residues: CASSREWNTEAFF. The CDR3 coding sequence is TGTGCCAGCAGCAGAGAGTGGAACACTGAAGCTTTCTTT. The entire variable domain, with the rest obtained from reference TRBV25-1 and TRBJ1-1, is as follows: EADIYQTPRYLVIGTGKKITLECSQTMGHDKMYWYQQDPGMELHLIHYSYGVNSTEKGDLSSESTVSRIRTEHFPLTLESARPSHTSQYLCASSREWNTEAFFGQGTRLTVV.

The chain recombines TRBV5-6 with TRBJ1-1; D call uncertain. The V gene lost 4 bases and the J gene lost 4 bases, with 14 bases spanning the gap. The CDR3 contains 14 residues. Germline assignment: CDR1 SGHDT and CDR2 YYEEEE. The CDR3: CASSALGRVTEAFF. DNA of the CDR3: TGTGCCAGCAGCGCCCTCGGGAGAGTCACTGAAGCTTTCTTT. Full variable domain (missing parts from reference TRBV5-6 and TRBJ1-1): DAGVTQSPTHLIKTRGQQVTLRCSPKSGHDTVSWYQQALGQGPQFIFQYYEEEERQRGNFPDRFSGHQFPNYSSELNVNALLLGDSALYLCASSALGRVTEAFFGQGTRLTVV.

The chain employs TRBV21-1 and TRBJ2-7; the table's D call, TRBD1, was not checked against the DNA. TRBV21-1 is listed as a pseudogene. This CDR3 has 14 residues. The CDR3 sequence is CASSTRQAPYEQYF. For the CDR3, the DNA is TGTGCCAGCAGCACCCGACAGGCACCCTACGAGCAGTACTTC.

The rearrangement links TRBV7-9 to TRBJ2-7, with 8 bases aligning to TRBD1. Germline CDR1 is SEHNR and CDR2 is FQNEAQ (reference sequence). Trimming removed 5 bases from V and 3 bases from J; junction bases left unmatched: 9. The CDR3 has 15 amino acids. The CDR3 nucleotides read TGTGCCAGCAGCACCGCAGGACAGGGCCTCTACGAGCAGTACTTC. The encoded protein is CASSTAGQGLYEQYF.

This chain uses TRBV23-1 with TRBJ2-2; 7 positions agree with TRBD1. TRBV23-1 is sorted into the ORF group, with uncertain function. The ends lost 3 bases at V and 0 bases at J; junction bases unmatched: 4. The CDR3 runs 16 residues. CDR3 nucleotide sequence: TGCGCCAGCAGTCATGGAACAGGGGCGAACACCGGGGAGCTGTTTTTT. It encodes CASSHGTGANTGELFF.

The CDR3 sequence is CASSQATGNYLNTEAFF. For the CDR3, the DNA is TGTGCCAGCAGCCAGGCCACAGGGAACTACCTGAACACTGAAGCTTTCTTT. The chain links TRBV7-8 to TRBJ1-1; TRBD1 might be the D (6 bases). Germline loops: CDR1 SGHVS, CDR2 FQNEAQ. V was pared by 5 bases and J by 0 bases, with 19 bases between. This CDR3 spans 17 amino acids.

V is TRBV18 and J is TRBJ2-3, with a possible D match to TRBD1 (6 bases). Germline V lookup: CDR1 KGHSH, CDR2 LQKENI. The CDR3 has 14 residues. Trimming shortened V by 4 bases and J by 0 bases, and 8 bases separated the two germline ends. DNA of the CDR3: TGTGCCAGCTCACTGGGACAAAGCACAGATACGCAGTATTTT. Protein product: CASSLGQSTDTQYF.

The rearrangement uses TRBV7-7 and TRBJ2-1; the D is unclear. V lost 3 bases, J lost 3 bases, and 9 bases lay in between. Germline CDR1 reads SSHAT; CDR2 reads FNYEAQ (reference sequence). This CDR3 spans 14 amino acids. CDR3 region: CASSLSGGYNEQFF. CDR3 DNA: TGTGCCAGCAGCTTGTCAGGCGGCTACAATGAGCAGTTCTTC. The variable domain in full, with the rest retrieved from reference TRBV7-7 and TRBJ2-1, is GAGVSQSPRYKVTKRGQDVTLRCDPISSHATLYWYQQALGQGPEFLTYFNYEAQPDKSGLPSDRFSAERPEGSISTLTIQRTEQRDSAMYRCASSLSGGYNEQFFGPGTRLTVL.

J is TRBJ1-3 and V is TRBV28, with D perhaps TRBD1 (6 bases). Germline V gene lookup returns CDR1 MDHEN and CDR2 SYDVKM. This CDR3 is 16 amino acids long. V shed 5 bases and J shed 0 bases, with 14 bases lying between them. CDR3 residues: CASSPGALYSGNTIYF. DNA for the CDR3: TGTGCCAGCAGTCCGGGGGCCCTTTACTCTGGAAACACCATATATTTT.

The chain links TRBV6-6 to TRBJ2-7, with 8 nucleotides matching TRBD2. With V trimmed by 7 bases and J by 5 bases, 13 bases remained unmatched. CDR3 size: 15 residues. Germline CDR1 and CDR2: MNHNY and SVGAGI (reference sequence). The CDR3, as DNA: TGTGCCAGCACCTTCCGGGGGGGGGACCTAAACGAGCAGTACTTC. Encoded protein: CASTFRGGDLNEQYF.

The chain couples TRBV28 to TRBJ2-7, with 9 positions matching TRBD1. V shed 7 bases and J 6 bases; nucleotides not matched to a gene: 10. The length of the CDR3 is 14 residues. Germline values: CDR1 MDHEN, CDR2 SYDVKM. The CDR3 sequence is CASTDGTGPLEQYF. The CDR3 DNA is TGTGCCAGCACCGACGGGACAGGGCCTCTCGAGCAGTACTTC.

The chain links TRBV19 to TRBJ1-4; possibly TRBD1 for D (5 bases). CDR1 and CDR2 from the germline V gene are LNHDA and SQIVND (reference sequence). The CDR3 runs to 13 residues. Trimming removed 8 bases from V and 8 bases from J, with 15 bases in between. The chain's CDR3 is CASSGTIGEKLFF. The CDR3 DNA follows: TGTGCCAGTTCTGGGACTATAGGGGAAAAACTGTTTTTT.

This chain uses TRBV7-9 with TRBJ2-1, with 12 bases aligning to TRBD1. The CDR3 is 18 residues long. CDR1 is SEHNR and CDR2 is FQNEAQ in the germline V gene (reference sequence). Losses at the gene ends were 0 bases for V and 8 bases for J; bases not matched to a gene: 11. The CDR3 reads CASSLASTGDRGRDEQFF. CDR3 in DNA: TGTGCCAGCAGCTTAGCCTCAACCGGGGACAGGGGGCGTGATGAGCAGTTCTTC.

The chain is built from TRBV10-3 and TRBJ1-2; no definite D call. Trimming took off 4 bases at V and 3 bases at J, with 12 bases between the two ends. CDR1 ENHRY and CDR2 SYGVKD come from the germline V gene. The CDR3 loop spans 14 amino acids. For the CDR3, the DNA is TGTGCCATCAGTGGAGACGCGGGAGACTATGGCTACACCTTC. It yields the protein CAISGDAGDYGYTF.

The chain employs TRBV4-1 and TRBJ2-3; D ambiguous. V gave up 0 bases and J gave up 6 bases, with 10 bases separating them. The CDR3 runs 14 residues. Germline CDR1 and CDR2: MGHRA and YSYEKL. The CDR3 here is CASSQDLTQDTQYF. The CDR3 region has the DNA TGCGCCAGCAGCCAAGATTTAACACAGGATACGCAGTATTTT.

The CDR3 region is CASSQQGFTDTQYF. The CDR3 DNA follows: TGTGCCAGCAGTCAACAGGGGTTTACAGATACGCAGTATTTT. V gene TRBV2 combines with J gene TRBJ2-3; 7 nucleotides align to TRBD1. The length of the CDR3 is 14 residues. Germline-derived CDR1 and CDR2 are SNHLY and FYNNEI. Germline trimming cut 5 bases from V and 3 bases from J; bases unmatched to any gene: 5.

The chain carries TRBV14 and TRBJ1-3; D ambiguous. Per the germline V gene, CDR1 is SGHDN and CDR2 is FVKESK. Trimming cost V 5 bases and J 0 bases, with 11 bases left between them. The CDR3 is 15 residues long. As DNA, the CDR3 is TGTGCCAGCAGCGCCCGACTGAGCTCTGGAAACACCATATATTTT. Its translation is CASSARLSSGNTIYF. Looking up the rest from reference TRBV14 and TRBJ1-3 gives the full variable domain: EAGVTQFPSHSVIEKGQTVTLRCDPISGHDNLYWYRRVMGKEIKFLLHFVKESKQDESGMPNNRFLAERTGGTYSTLKVQPAELEDSGVYFCASSARLSSGNTIYFGEGSWLTVV.

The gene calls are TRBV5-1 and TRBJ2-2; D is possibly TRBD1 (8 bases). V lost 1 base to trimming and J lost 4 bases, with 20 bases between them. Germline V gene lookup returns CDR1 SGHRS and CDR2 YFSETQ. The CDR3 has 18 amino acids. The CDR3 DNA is TGCGCCAGCAGCTTGTCGGGAGGAATCACAGGGGGCACCGGGGAGCTGTTTTTT. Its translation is CASSLSGGITGGTGELFF.

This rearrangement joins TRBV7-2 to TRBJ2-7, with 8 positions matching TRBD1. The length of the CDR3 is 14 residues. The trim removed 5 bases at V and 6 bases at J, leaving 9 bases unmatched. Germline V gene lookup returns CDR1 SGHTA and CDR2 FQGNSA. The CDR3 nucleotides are TGTGCCAGCAGCAGGACAGGGCCCCTGAGCGAGCAGTACTTC. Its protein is CASSRTGPLSEQYF.

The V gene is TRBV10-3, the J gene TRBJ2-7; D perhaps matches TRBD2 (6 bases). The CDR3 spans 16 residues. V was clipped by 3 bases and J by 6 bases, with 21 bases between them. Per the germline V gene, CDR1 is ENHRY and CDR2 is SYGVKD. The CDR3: CAISDGGRSSGGEQYF. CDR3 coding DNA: TGTGCCATCAGTGACGGGGGTAGGTCGTCCGGGGGCGAGCAGTACTTC.

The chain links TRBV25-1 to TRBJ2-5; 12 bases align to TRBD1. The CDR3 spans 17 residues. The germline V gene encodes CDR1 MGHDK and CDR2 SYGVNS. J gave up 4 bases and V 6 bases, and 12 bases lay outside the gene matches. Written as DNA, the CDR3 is TGTGCCAGCAGAGGTACTGGAGGGGACAGGGGGCGAGAGACCCAGTACTTC. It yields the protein CASRGTGGDRGRETQYF.